This TCR beta chain was recorded in a study of blood T cell repertoires in COVID-19. The repertoire was sequenced with immunoSEQ multiplex PCR; TCRdb's copy has only in-frame clones and lacks some. The sample consists of around 70,000 clones, 88% of them appearing once. Sequenced: peripheral blood. The sequence was collected from a woman older than 75 with active or convalescent COVID-19.

The CDR3 protein is CASSSRGWDPTEQFF. For the CDR3, the DNA is TGTGCCAGCAGCTCTCGCGGGTGGGATCCTACTGAGCAGTTCTTC. The chain has TRBV5-4 and TRBJ2-1, with D maybe TRBD2 (5 bases). The germline V gene has CDR1 SGHNT and CDR2 YYREEE (reference sequence). This CDR3 comprises 15 residues. The V end was cut by 3 bases, the J end by 9 bases, with 19 bases between.